Listed below are T cell receptor beta chains from one sample, sequenced in a study of shared clonotypes between healthy human individuals. Produced via immunoSEQ multiplex PCR; TCRdb's table is partial and in-frame only. Among roughly 2 million clones listed, approximately 94% were seen once. Specimen: naive CD8+ T cells sorted from blood. These receptors all stem from a man younger than 35 in good health. Both conserved end residues are part of each CDR3. D genes are given only for firm matches. The size field is filled for only some rows; it gives once, few, many or a size class.

d_call j_call clone_size v_call cdr3_nt cdr3_aa
TRBD2 TRBJ2-1 - TRBV7-2 TGTGCCAGCAGTTCGCGACTAGCGGGCTTCTCCTACAATGAGCAGTTCTTC CASSSRLAGFSYNEQFF
- TRBJ1-1 - TRBV7-6 TGTGCCAGCAGCTTACTGCGGGCTGGGACTGAAGCTTTCTTT CASSLLRAGTEAFF
- TRBJ2-5 once TRBV7-3 TGTGCCAGCAGCTCCTCGGGGGCAGAGACCCAGTACTTC CASSSSGAETQYF
TRBD1 TRBJ1-1 - TRBV5-8 TGTGCCAGCAGCTTGTACAGGGGCGATGAAGCTTTCTTT CASSLYRGDEAFF
TRBD2 TRBJ2-2 - TRBV4-2 TGTGCCAGCAGCCAAGCCAGCGGGAGGGACACCGGGGAGCTGTTTTTT CASSQASGRDTGELFF
- TRBJ2-1 - TRBV7-2 TGTGCCAGCAGCCTGGGGGGCCCTACCTACAATGAGCAGTTCTTC CASSLGGPTYNEQFF
- TRBJ2-3 - TRBV11-2 TGTGCCAGCAGCTTAGACTTTCGGACGGACACAGATACGCAGTATTTT CASSLDFRTDTDTQYF
TRBD1 TRBJ1-6 once TRBV28 TGTGCCAGCAGGGGCGGGACAGACGGATCACCCCTCCACTTT CASRGGTDGSPLHF
- TRBJ1-5 - TRBV7-9 TGTGCCAGCAGTGGTGCCAATCAGCCCCAGCATTTT CASSGANQPQHF
- TRBJ2-7 - TRBV5-4 TGTGCCAGCAGCAACCGGCGGGACAGCTACGAGCAGTACTTC CASSNRRDSYEQYF
TRBD2 TRBJ2-2 - TRBV9 TGTGCCAGCAGCCCTCAGGGAGGGGGAGCGGGAGTTACCGGGGAGCTGTTTTTT CASSPQGGGAGVTGELFF
TRBD1 TRBJ1-6 - TRBV28 TGTGCCAGCAGTCCACAGGGGGCGGGAAATTCACCCCTCCACTTT CASSPQGAGNSPLHF
TRBD1 TRBJ2-7 - TRBV7-2 TGTGCCAGCCTCCGGGACAGCTCCTACGAGCAGTACTTC CASLRDSSYEQYF
- TRBJ2-5 - TRBV11-2 TGTGCCAGCAGCCAGCTGGGGCAGGGTGTGCGTGGCCAAGAGACCCAGTACTTC CASSQLGQGVRGQETQYF
TRBD2 TRBJ2-7 - TRBV14 TGTGCCAGCAGCCAAACGGGACTAGCTGGCTACGAGCAGTACTTC CASSQTGLAGYEQYF
TRBD2 TRBJ2-1 - TRBV28 TGTGCCAGCAGTTTATCCAGCGGGGGCCAGGGGCAGTTCTTC CASSLSSGGQGQFF
- TRBJ1-1 - TRBV4-1 TGCGCCAGCAGCTCTGGGGGGATAGGGACCACTGAAGCTTTCTTT CASSSGGIGTTEAFF
TRBD2 TRBJ2-1 - TRBV2 TGTGCCAGCAGTGAAAGGGAACGAAGCGGGGTTGAATACAATGAGCAGTTCTTC CASSERERSGVEYNEQFF
- TRBJ1-2 - TRBV28 TGTGCCAGCATACCGGGCCCACAAACAATCCTCTATGGCTACACCTTC CASIPGPQTILYGYTF
- TRBJ1-3 - TRBV11-2 TGTGCCAGCAGCTTAAGGGGGACGCCGGGGGCGCCTGGAAACACCATATATTTT CASSLRGTPGAPGNTIYF
- TRBJ1-1 - TRBV4-3 TGCGCCAGCAGCCAAGGCTGGACAGATACCATGAACACTGAAGCTTTCTTT CASSQGWTDTMNTEAFF
- TRBJ2-4 - TRBV11-2 TGTGCCAGCAGCTTAGTGACTCCGCTGGACAGAGAAAACATTCAGTACTTC CASSLVTPLDRENIQYF
- TRBJ2-5 - TRBV4-1 TGCGCCAGCAGCCAAGGCCCGAGGGGTCAAGAGACCCAGTACTTC CASSQGPRGQETQYF
- TRBJ1-4 - TRBV9 TGTGCCAGCAGCGTAGGGACAACAGAACTGTTTTTT CASSVGTTELFF
TRBD2 TRBJ2-1 - TRBV2 TGTGCCAGCAGTGTATTAGCGGGAGGGCCGAATGAGCAGTTCTTC CASSVLAGGPNEQFF
TRBD1 TRBJ2-7 - TRBV27 TGTGCCAGCAGTTCGCCAGGGGGCGACAACGAGCAGTACTTC CASSSPGGDNEQYF
- TRBJ2-2 - TRBV4-3 TGCGCCAGCAGCTACGAACCGGGAGCGAACACCGGGGAGCTGTTTTTT CASSYEPGANTGELFF
- TRBJ1-2 - TRBV7-9 TGTGCCAGCAGCAACACCAGGGGTGTTGGGTATGGCTACACCTTC CASSNTRGVGYGYTF
- TRBJ2-1 - TRBV30 TGTGCCTGGAGTGAAGGAACAGGCTACAATGAGCAGTTCTTC CAWSEGTGYNEQFF
- TRBJ2-7 - TRBV19 TGTGCCAGTAGTATACGCGACAGCTTCTACGAGCAGTACTTC CASSIRDSFYEQYF
TRBD1 TRBJ1-3 - TRBV30 TGTGCCTGGGATTGGACAGGGAGTGGAAACACCATATATTTT CAWDWTGSGNTIYF
TRBD2 TRBJ2-3 - TRBV27 TGTGCCAGCAGTTTCCTAGCGGGCGCTCGAGATACGCAGTATTTT CASSFLAGARDTQYF
- TRBJ2-7 - TRBV20-1 TGCAGTGCCCCGACGGGAAACGAGCAGTACTTC CSAPTGNEQYF
- TRBJ1-1 - TRBV9 TGTGCCAGCAGCCCAAAGATGGGGGGGATAAGCACTGAAGCTTTCTTT CASSPKMGGISTEAFF
- TRBJ1-2 - TRBV5-1 TGCGCCAGCAGCCCTGCCGGGGGGCCAGGCTATGGCTACACCTTC CASSPAGGPGYGYTF
- TRBJ2-7 once TRBV6-5 TGTGCCAGCAGTTACGGGGTGGCCTACGAGCAGTACTTC CASSYGVAYEQYF
- TRBJ1-2 - TRBV5-1 TGCGCCAGCAGCGAAACCCTAGGGTATGGCTACACCTTC CASSETLGYGYTF
- TRBJ1-1 - TRBV5-6 TGTGCCAGCAGCCCTCCAATTGGGAACACTGAAGCTTTCTTT CASSPPIGNTEAFF
- TRBJ1-5 - TRBV28 TGTGCCAGCAGTTTAACGGGAACGGATCAGCCCCAGCATTTT CASSLTGTDQPQHF
- TRBJ1-1 - TRBV30 TGTGCCTGGAGTGGATTCGACACAACTAACACTGAAGCTTTCTTT CAWSGFDTTNTEAFF
- TRBJ2-2 - TRBV10-1 TGCGCCAGCAGTTCAGGAAACACCGGGGAGCTGTTTTTT CASSSGNTGELFF
TRBD1 TRBJ2-7 few TRBV2 TGTGCCAGCAGTTTAACAGGGGCTAACTCCTACGAGCAGTACTTC CASSLTGANSYEQYF
- TRBJ2-5 - TRBV5-6 TGTGCCAGCAGCTCGGGGGAGACCCAGTACTTC CASSSGETQYF
TRBD2 TRBJ2-3 - TRBV6-5 TGTGCCAGCACCCAACTAGCGGGAGTCACAGATACGCAGTATTTT CASTQLAGVTDTQYF
- TRBJ1-1 - TRBV10-1 TGCGCCAGCAGCCATAGCGAAGAAAGCGCTGAAGCTTTCTTT CASSHSEESAEAFF
TRBD1 TRBJ2-5 - TRBV28 TGTGCCAGCAGCATTATGCCGGGGACAGGACCACAAGAGACCCAGTACTTC CASSIMPGTGPQETQYF
- TRBJ1-6 - TRBV4-2 TGTGCCAGCAGCCAAGGACCACCCGGGTATTCACCCCTCCACTTT CASSQGPPGYSPLHF
- TRBJ1-2 - TRBV30 TGTGCCTGGAGTGTACTCACCCACCGGGCCGCTGGACTCTATGGCTACACCTTC CAWSVLTHRAAGLYGYTF
- TRBJ2-7 once TRBV20-1 TGCAGTGTACGGGACTCCTACGAGCAGTACTTC CSVRDSYEQYF
- TRBJ1-4 - TRBV5-1 TGCGCCAGCAGCCTGTTACAGGGCGGTTACGAAAAACTGTTTTTT CASSLLQGGYEKLFF
- TRBJ1-2 - TRBV6-5 TGTGCCAGCAGTTACCAGGGGCGCAGCTACACCTTC CASSYQGRSYTF